This entry lists 20 T cell receptor beta chains sequenced from one sample in a study of T-cell memory formation after mild COVID-19 (TCRdb year 2021). Receptor libraries were prepared by 5' RACE. The data were produced on an Illumina NovaSeq 6000. TCRdb trimmed the raw reads at Q25, called clones with MiXCR and kept productive beta chains. When rows share a CDR3 protein, they turn into one entry using the most common DNA and genes. Here the sample has hundreds of thousands of distinct CDR3 sequences; around 24% occur a single time. The top ten clones comprise around 8.7% of the sample. Sample: PBMCs or a T cell subset sorted from them (not recorded which). The receptors stem from an adult woman who had mild COVID-19 (a few samples of this study predate the infection). The sample titles of this study are shuffled in the database, so cell type and time point are left out; the donor was told from shared clones.

The V and J genes are TRBV24-1 and TRBJ1-2; no clear D gene. Germline-derived CDR1 and CDR2 are KGHDR and SFDVKD. The length of the CDR3 is 13 residues. V shed 1 base and J shed 7 bases, with 9 bases lying between them. DNA for the CDR3: TGTGCCACCAGTGATTTCGGCGATCGTGGCTACACCTTC. As protein: CATSDFGDRGYTF.

The J gene is TRBJ2-1, the V gene TRBV29-1; 9 nucleotides match TRBD2. The CDR3 length is 14 residues. V lost 6 bases and J lost 8; bases outside the gene matches: 11. The V gene's germline CDR1 is SQVTM and CDR2 ANQGSEA. The CDR3 region has the DNA TGCAGCGTCGAACCGGGACTAGCTTATCATGAGCAGTTCTTC. Translated, it gives CSVEPGLAYHEQFF.

The V gene is TRBV25-1, the J gene TRBJ1-2; tentatively, D is TRBD1 (5 bases). From germline, CDR1 is MGHDK and CDR2 SYGVNS. CDR3 length: 14 residues. The ends were cut back, 4 bases at V and 3 bases at J, with 12 bases in the middle. In DNA form, the CDR3 reads TGTGCCAGCAGTGTCCAGACAGAGTACTATGGCTACACCTTC. This encodes CASSVQTEYYGYTF.

This clonotype appeared many times. The chain combines TRBV6-5 with TRBJ1-2; the match to TRBD1 covers 10 bases. Per the germline V gene, CDR1 is MNHEY and CDR2 is SVGAGI. Trimming at V came to 4 bases and at J to 5 bases, leaving 1 base not matched to a gene. The CDR3 is made up of 13 amino acids. The CDR3 region is CASSWTGGYGYTF. The CDR3 nucleotides read TGTGCCAGCAGTTGGACAGGGGGATATGGCTACACCTTC.

The sample holds a few counts of this clonotype. This chain joins TRBV9 and TRBJ2-1; 7 bases match TRBD2. The CDR3 runs to 15 residues. V shed 0 bases, J shed 3 bases, and the junction held 3 bases outside the gene matches. In germline, CDR1 is SGDLS, CDR2 YYNGEE. CDR3 sequence reads: CASSVDAGDYNEQFF. DNA of the CDR3: TGTGCCAGCAGCGTAGATGCGGGGGACTACAATGAGCAGTTCTTC.

The chain is built from TRBV19 and TRBJ2-3; 7 nucleotides match TRBD1. The CDR3 totals 16 residues. In germline, CDR1 is LNHDA, CDR2 SQIVND (reference sequence). Unmatched junction bases numbered 13, after V lost 10 bases and J lost 0 bases. CDR3 sequence (DNA): TGTGCCATAGGGTCTGGGACAGCTACTAGCACAGATACGCAGTATTTT. It translates to CAIGSGTATSTDTQYF.

In its sample, this clonotype was seen many times. This sequence joins TRBV6-5 and TRBJ2-7, with D possibly matching TRBD2 (6 bases). The CDR3 has 15 residues. Germline CDR1 is MNHEY and CDR2 is SVGAGI. V lost 2 bases to trimming and J lost 1 base, with 12 bases between them. The CDR3 nucleotides are TGTGCCAGCAGTTACGGCGGGGTTGGGTCCTACGAGCAGTACTTC. Translated, it gives CASSYGGVGSYEQYF.

The table lists this clonotype with a few counts. The rearrangement uses TRBV5-6 and TRBJ2-1; 8 bases agree with TRBD1. The germline V gene encodes CDR1 SGHDT and CDR2 YYEEEE. There are 16 residues in the CDR3. The V gene end was trimmed by 6 bases and the J gene end by 10 bases; junction bases not matched to a gene: 18. The CDR3 spells CASNEAQGAQLWEQFF. The CDR3 DNA sequence: TGTGCCAGCAACGAGGCCCAGGGGGCTCAGCTCTGGGAGCAGTTCTTC.

This clonotype appeared a few times. The gene calls are TRBV5-6 and TRBJ2-3; possible D gene TRBD1, 6 bases. The CDR3 has 12 residues. Germline V gene data show CDR1 as SGHDT and CDR2 as YYEEEE. Trimming took off 4 bases at V and 5 bases at J, with 8 bases between the two ends. CDR3 nucleotides: TGTGCCAGCAGCCACAGGGTAGATACGCAGTATTTT. It yields the protein CASSHRVDTQYF.

The chain links TRBV11-3 to TRBJ2-7; D uncertain. This CDR3 contains 13 residues. The V gene lost 5 bases and the J gene lost 0 bases, with 8 bases spanning the gap. Germline-derived CDR1 and CDR2 are SGHNT and YENEEA. DNA for the CDR3: TGTGCCAGCAGCATTGAACTCTCCTACGAGCAGTACTTC. It encodes CASSIELSYEQYF.

Only a few counts were recorded for this clonotype. The CDR3 loop reads CSAGQDTEAFF. DNA for the CDR3: TGCAGCGCGGGACAGGACACTGAAGCTTTCTTT. The chain couples TRBV29-1 to TRBJ1-1; 8 bases map to TRBD1. CDR3 length equals 11 residues. The junction had 1 base not matched to a gene; V was cut back by 7 bases and J by 3 bases. CDR1 is SQVTM and CDR2 is ANQGSEA in the germline V gene.

In its sample, this clonotype was seen many times. The genes are TRBV29-1 and TRBJ2-1, with unresolved D. The V gene lost 3 bases and the J gene lost 0 bases, with 21 bases spanning the gap. CDR1 and CDR2 from the germline V gene are SQVTM and ANQGSEA. The CDR3 runs to 18 residues. CDR3 sequence: CSVEASRASLSSYNEQFF. Written as DNA, the CDR3 is TGCAGCGTTGAGGCCTCCCGTGCATCCCTGAGCTCCTACAATGAGCAGTTCTTC.

This clonotype was counted a few times. The chain has TRBV7-6 and TRBJ2-5; the D gene is possibly TRBD2 (7 bases). The CDR3 consists of 15 residues. From germline, CDR1 is SGHVS and CDR2 FNYEAQ. Trimming pared 5 bases from V and 5 bases from J, leaving 18 bases between. CDR3 protein: CASSQIPGGGETQYF. CDR3 DNA: TGTGCCAGCAGCCAAATCCCGGGGGGCGGGGAGACCCAGTACTTC.

The rearrangement joins TRBV11-3 to TRBJ1-1; D uncertain. The germline CDR1 and CDR2 sequences are SGHNT and YENEEA. There are 17 residues in the CDR3. V was clipped by 7 bases and J by 3 bases, with 24 bases between them. The CDR3 here is CASTPPWQLVLDTEAFF. The CDR3 region has the DNA TGTGCCAGCACCCCCCCGTGGCAGCTTGTTTTGGACACTGAAGCTTTCTTT.

This clonotype has only a few counts. V is TRBV6-2 or TRBV6-3 and J is TRBJ1-5, with D uncertain. The length of the CDR3 is 13 residues. From germline, CDR1 is MNHEY and CDR2 SVGEGT. V shed 5 bases and J shed 6 bases, with 11 bases lying between them. The CDR3 spells CASSAYVGQPQHF. In DNA form, the CDR3 reads TGTGCCAGCAGTGCCTACGTAGGTCAGCCCCAGCATTTT.

This clonotype was counted only a few times. The genes are TRBV11-2 and TRBJ1-2; maybe TRBD1 (6 bases). Germline V lookup: CDR1 SGHAT, CDR2 FQNNGV. The CDR3 loop spans 16 amino acids. V dropped 4 bases and J dropped 7 bases, with 22 bases sitting between them. The DNA of the CDR3 is TGTGCCAGCAGCTCAAATCGGGGGCAGTTGAAGAGTGGCTACACCTTC. This codes for CASSSNRGQLKSGYTF.

This clonotype has more than one count but fewer than ten. The V call is TRBV4-3, the J call TRBJ2-1; no clear D. The CDR3 is made up of 13 amino acids. The V end lost 2 bases, the J end lost 9 bases, and 11 bases lay between the germline ends. Germline CDR1 reads LGHNA; CDR2 reads YSLEER. In DNA, the CDR3 is TGCGCCAGCAGCCAAAGGGCCCGAACTGAGCAGTTCTTC. It codes for CASSQRARTEQFF.

The rearrangement uses TRBV15 and TRBJ2-1, with TRBD2 identical over 11 bases. Trimming cost V 6 bases and J 8 bases; bases outside gene matches: 12. The CDR3 spans 16 residues. CDR1 is LNHNV and CDR2 is YYDKDF in the germline V gene (reference sequence). CDR3 sequence (DNA): TGTGCCACCAGAACCTTTAGCGGGAGGGCCCCGGATGAGCAGTTCTTC. Amino acids: CATRTFSGRAPDEQFF.

The chain has TRBV9 and TRBJ2-7; perhaps TRBD2 as D (6 bases). Germline V gene sequence: CDR1 SGDLS, CDR2 YYNGEE. The CDR3 loop spans 17 amino acids. V lost 0 bases to trimming and J lost 0 bases, with 16 bases between them. The CDR3 region is CASSVAPAGPISYEQYF. The CDR3 DNA is TGTGCCAGCAGCGTAGCGCCGGCGGGACCCATCTCCTACGAGCAGTACTTC.

The gene calls are TRBV15 and TRBJ2-2; unclear D gene. The CDR3 length is 14 residues. In germline, CDR1 is LNHNV, CDR2 YYDKDF (reference sequence). The germline V and J ends were trimmed by 0 bases and 6 bases, with 8 bases remaining between them. The CDR3 bases are TGTGCCACCAGCAGAGATTTTCTCCCCGGGGAGCTGTTTTTT. Protein sequence: CATSRDFLPGELFF.